Listed here is a single T cell receptor (beta chain). The antigen is unknown. V was cut by 1 base and J by 3 bases, with 4 bases left in between. Per germline, CDR1 SGHAT and CDR2 FQNNGV. The length of the CDR3 is 14 residues. TCRdb fed the 5' RACE reads into MiXCR, producing one record per CDR3 protein. The profile shows about 290,000 distinct CDR3 sequences, about a sixth of them singletons. The data derive from a study of T-cell memory formation after mild COVID-19. Across the study: TCR clusters were mostly confined to one donor each. Overall study results and limits: Contracting CD4+ clones were located mainly in CM and EM, and CD8+ clones in EMRA.

The rearrangement joins TRBV11-2 to TRBJ2-6; D is ambiguous. The sequence was obtained from a young man who had mild COVID-19 (a few samples of this study predate the infection). Cell type and time point are not known. Material: PBMCs or a T cell subset sorted from them (not recorded which). DNA for the CDR3: TGTGCCAGCAGCTTAGTTGGTGGGGCCAACGTCCTGACTTTC. Protein: CASSLVGGANVLTF. Supplemented by reference TRBV11-2 and TRBJ2-6, the full variable domain reads EAGVAQSPRYKIIEKRQSVAFWCNPISGHATLYWYQQILGQGPKLLIQFQNNGVVDDSQLPKDRFSAERLKGVDSTLKIQPAKLEDSAVYLCASSLVGGANVLTFGAGSRLTVL.